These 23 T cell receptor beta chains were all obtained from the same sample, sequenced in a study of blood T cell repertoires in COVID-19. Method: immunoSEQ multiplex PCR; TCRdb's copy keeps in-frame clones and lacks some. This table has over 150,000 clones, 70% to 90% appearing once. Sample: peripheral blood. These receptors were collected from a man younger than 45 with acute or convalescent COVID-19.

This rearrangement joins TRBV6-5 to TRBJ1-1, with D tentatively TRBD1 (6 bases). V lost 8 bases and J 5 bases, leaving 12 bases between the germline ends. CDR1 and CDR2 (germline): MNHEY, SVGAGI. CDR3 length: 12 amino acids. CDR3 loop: CASQRGGTEAFF. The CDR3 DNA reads TGTGCCAGCCAGAGGGGGGGTACTGAAGCTTTCTTT.

The CDR3 DNA follows: TGTGCCTGGGGGCGGCTTGATACGCAGTATTTT. Encoded protein: CAWGRLDTQYF. The V call is TRBV30, the J call TRBJ2-3, with unresolved D. The CDR3 totals 11 residues. Germline V gene sequence: CDR1 GTSNPN, CDR2 SVGIG (reference sequence). V dropped 5 bases and J dropped 6 bases, with 9 bases sitting between them.

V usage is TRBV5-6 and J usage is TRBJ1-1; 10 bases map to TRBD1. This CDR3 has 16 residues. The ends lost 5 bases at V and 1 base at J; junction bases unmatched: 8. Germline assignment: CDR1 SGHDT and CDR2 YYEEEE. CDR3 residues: CASRSRRTGGNTEAFF. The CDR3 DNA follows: TGTGCCAGCAGATCCAGGCGGACAGGGGGGAACACTGAAGCTTTCTTT.

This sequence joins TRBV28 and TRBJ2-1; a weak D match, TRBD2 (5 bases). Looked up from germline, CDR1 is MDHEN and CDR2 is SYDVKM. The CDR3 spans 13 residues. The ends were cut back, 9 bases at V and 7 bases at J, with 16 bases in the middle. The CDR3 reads CASIPPGWNEQFF. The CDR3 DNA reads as TGTGCCAGTATCCCCCCGGGGTGGAATGAGCAGTTCTTC. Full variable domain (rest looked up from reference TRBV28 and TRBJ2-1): DVKVTQSSRYLVKRTGEKVFLECVQDMDHENMFWYRQDPGLGLRLIYFSYDVKMKEKGDIPEGYSVSREKKERFSLILESASTNQTSMYLCASIPPGWNEQFFGPGTRLTVL.

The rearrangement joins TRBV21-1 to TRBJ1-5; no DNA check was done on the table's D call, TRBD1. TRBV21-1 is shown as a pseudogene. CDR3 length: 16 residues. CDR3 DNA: TGTGCCAGCAGCAAATTCGGGACAGGGTTGCATCAGCCCCAGCATTTT. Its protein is CASSKFGTGLHQPQHF.

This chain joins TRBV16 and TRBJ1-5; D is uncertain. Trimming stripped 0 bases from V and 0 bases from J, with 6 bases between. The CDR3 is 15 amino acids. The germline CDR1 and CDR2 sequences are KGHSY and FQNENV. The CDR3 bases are TGTGCCAGCAGCCAATCTCCGTATAGCAATCAGCCCCAGCATTTT. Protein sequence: CASSQSPYSNQPQHF.

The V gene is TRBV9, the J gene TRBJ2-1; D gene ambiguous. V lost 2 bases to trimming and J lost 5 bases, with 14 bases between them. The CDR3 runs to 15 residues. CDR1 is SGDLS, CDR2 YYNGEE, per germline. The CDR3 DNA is TGTGCCAGCAGCGTCTCCCTAGACTCGAACAATGAGCAGTTCTTC. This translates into CASSVSLDSNNEQFF.

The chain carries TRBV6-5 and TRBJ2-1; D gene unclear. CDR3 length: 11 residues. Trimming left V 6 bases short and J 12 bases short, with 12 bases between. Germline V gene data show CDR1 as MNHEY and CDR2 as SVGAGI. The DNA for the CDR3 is TGTGCCAGCAGGGGCGTACGGATGCAGTTCTTC. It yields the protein CASRGVRMQFF.

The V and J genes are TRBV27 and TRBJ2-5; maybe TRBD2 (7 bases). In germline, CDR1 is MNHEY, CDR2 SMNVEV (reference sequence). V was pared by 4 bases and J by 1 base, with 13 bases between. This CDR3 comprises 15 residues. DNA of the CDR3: TGTGCCAGCAGTTACCTGGGGGGGGCCCAAGAGACCCAGTACTTC. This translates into CASSYLGGAQETQYF.

The CDR3 DNA follows: TGTGCCAGCAGCGGACAGGGGTCATTTGGAGAGCAGTACTTC. Protein sequence: CASSGQGSFGEQYF. The chain employs TRBV6-5 and TRBJ2-7; 9 positions match TRBD1. In germline, CDR1 is MNHEY, CDR2 SVGAGI. With V trimmed by 6 bases and J by 7 bases, 10 bases remained unmatched. The CDR3 is 14 residues long.

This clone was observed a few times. The CDR3 sequence: CSVEGTGVEAFF. CDR3 nucleotides: TGCAGCGTTGAAGGGACAGGGGTTGAAGCTTTCTTT. The V call is TRBV29-1, the J call TRBJ1-1; 9 bases agree with TRBD1. Germline V gene lookup returns CDR1 SQVTM and CDR2 ANQGSEA. CDR3 length: 12 residues. V lost 1 base, J lost 7 bases, and 1 base stayed unmatched.

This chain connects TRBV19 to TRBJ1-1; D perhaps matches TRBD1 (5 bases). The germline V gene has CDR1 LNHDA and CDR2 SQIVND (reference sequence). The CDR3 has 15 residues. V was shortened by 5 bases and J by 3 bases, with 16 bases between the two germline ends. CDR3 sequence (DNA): TGTGCCAGTAGTCTCGGAACGGGGGGATACACTGAAGCTTTCTTT. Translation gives CASSLGTGGYTEAFF. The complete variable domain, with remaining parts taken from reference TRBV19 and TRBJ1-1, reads DGGITQSPKYLFRKEGQNVTLSCEQNLNHDAMYWYRQDPGQGLRLIYYSQIVNDFQKGDIAEGYSVSREKKESFPLTVTSAQKNPTAFYLCASSLGTGGYTEAFFGQGTRLTVV.

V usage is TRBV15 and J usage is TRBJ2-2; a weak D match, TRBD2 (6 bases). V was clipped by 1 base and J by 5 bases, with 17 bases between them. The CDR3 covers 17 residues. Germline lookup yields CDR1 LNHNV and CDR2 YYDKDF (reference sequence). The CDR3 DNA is TGTGCCACCAGCAGAGGTACCGGGAGCGCGGGGACCGGGGAGCTGTTTTTT. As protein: CATSRGTGSAGTGELFF.

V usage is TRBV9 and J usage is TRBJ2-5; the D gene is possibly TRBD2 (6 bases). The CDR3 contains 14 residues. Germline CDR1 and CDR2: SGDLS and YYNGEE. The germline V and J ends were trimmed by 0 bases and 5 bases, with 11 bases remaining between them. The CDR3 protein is CASSVATGRETQYF. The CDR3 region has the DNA TGTGCCAGCAGCGTAGCGACGGGGAGGGAGACCCAGTACTTC.

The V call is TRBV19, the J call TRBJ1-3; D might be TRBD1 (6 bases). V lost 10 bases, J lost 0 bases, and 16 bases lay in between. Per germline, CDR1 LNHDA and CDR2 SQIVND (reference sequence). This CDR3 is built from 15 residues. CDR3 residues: CATRQDVFSGNTIYF. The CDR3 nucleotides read TGTGCCACCAGACAGGACGTATTCTCTGGAAACACCATATATTTT.

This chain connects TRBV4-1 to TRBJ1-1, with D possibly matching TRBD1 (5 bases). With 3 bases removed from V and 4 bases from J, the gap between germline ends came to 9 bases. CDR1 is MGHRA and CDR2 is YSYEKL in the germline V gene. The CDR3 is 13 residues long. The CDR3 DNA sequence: TGCGCCAGCAGCCACAGGGTAGGCACTGAAGCTTTCTTT. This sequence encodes CASSHRVGTEAFF.

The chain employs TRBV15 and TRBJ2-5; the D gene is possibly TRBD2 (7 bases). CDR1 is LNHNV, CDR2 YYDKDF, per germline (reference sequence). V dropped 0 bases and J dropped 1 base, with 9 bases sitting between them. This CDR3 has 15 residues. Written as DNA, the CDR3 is TGTGCCACCAGCAGAGATGGGGGGGCCCAAGAGACCCAGTACTTC. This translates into CATSRDGGAQETQYF.

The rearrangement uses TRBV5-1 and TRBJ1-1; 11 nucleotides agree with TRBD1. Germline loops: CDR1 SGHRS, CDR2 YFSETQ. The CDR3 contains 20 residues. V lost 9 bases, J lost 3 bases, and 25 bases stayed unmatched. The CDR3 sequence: CAIYTITTLRDRGLYTEAFF. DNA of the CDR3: TGCGCCATCTATACCATTACGACACTCCGGGACAGGGGGTTGTACACTGAAGCTTTCTTT.

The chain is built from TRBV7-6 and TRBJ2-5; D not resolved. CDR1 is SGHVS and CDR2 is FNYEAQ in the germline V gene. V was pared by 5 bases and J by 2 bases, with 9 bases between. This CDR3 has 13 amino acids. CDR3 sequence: CASSRRLQETQYF. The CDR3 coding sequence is TGTGCCAGCAGCCGCCGGTTACAAGAGACCCAGTACTTC. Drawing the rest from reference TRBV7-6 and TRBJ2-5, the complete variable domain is GAGVSQSPRYKVTKRGQDVALRCDPISGHVSLYWYRQALGQGPEFLTYFNYEAQQDKSGLPNDRFSAERPEGSISTLTIQRTEQRDSAMYRCASSRRLQETQYFGPGTRLLVL.

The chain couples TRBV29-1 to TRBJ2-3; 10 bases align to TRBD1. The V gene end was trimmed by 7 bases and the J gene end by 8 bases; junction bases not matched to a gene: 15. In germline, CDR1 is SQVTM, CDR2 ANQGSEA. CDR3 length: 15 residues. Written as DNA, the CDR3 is TGCAGCGGATCCGGGACAGGGGTGAGCACCGGTACGCAGTATTTT. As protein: CSGSGTGVSTGTQYF.

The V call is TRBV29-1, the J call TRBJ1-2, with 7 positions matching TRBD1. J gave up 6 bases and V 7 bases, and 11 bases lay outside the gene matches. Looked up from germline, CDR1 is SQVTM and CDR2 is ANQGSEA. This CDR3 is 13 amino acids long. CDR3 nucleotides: TGCAGCGCCGACGCCACAGGGGCTGATGGCTACACCTTC. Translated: CSADATGADGYTF.

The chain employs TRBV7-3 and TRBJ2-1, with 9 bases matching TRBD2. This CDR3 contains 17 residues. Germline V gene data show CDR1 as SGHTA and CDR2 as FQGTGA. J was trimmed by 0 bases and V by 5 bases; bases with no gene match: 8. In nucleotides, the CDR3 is TGTGCCAGCAGCAAAAGTTATAGCGGGAGCTCCTACAATGAGCAGTTCTTC. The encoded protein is CASSKSYSGSSYNEQFF.

The CDR3 loop is CASSSTGSYGYTF. CDR3 in DNA: TGTGCCAGCAGTTCCACAGGGAGCTATGGCTACACCTTC. The V gene is TRBV2, the J gene TRBJ1-2; D possibly corresponds to TRBD1 (6 bases). Germline loops: CDR1 SNHLY, CDR2 FYNNEI. V was trimmed by 5 bases and J by 4 bases, leaving 11 bases between them. The CDR3 has 13 residues.